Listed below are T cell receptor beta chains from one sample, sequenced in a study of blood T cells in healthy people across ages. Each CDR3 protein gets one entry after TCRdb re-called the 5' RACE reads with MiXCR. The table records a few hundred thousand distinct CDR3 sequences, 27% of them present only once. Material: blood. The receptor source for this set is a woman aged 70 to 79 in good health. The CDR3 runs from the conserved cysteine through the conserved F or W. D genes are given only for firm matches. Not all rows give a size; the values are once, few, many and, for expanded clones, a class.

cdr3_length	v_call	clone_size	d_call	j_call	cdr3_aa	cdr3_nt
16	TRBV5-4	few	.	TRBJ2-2	CASSLGAAANTGELFF	TGTGCCAGCAGCTTGGGGGCGGCTGCTAACACCGGGGAGCTGTTTTTT
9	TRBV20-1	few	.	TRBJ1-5	CSAGWPQHF	TGCAGTGCTGGGTGGCCCCAGCATTTT
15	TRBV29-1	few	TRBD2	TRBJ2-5	CSVEAVAGGRVSQYF	TGCAGCGTTGAAGCGGTTGCGGGGGGCCGGGTTTCCCAGTACTTC
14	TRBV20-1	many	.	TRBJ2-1	CSARAARTNNEQFF	TGCAGTGCTAGAGCGGCGAGGACCAACAATGAGCAGTTCTTC
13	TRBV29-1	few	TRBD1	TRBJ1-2	CSIWTGGFYGYTF	TGCAGCATATGGACAGGGGGTTTCTATGGCTACACCTTC
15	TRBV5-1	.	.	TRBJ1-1	CASSTRWLTGTEAFF	TGCGCCAGCAGCACCCGGTGGCTGACGGGCACTGAAGCTTTCTTT
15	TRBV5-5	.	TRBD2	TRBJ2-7	CVSSSGTSDSYEQYF	TGTGTCAGCAGCAGCGGGACTAGCGACTCCTACGAGCAGTACTTC
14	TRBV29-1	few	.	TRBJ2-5	CSVSVTAAQETQYF	TGCAGCGTTTCCGTGACGGCAGCCCAAGAGACCCAGTACTTC
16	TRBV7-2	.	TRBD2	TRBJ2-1	CASSFGLAGGYNEQFF	TGTGCCAGCAGCTTCGGACTAGCGGGGGGTTACAATGAGCAGTTCTTC
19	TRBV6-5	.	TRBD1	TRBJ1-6	CASSSYVPGQSRGNSPLHF	TGTGCCAGCAGTTCATACGTCCCGGGACAGTCAAGGGGTAATTCACCCCTCCACTTT
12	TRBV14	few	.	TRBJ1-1	CASSLQGTIAFF	TGCGCCAGCAGCTTACAGGGAACCATAGCTTTCTTT
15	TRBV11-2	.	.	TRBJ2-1	CASSSLPTGINEQFF	TGTGCCAGCAGCTCGCTACCTACAGGGATCAATGAGCAGTTCTTC
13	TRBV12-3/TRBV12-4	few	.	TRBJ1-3	CASSGEAGFTIYF	TGTGCCAGCAGTGGAGAGGCGGGTTTCACCATATATTTT
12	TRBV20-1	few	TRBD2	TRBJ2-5	CSAEGLDISQYF	TGCAGTGCTGAGGGACTAGACATATCTCAGTACTTC
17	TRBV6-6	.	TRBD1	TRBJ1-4	CASRDRGRVRGYEKLFF	TGTGCCAGCAGGGACAGGGGGCGCGTTAGAGGTTATGAAAAACTGTTTTTT
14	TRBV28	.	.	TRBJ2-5	CASKNLQSRETQYF	TGTGCCAGCAAGAACCTACAATCTCGGGAGACCCAGTACTTC
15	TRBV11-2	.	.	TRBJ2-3	CASSSLNGGTDTQYF	TGTGCCAGCAGCTCGCTGAATGGGGGCACAGATACGCAGTATTTT
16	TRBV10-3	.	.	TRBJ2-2	CAISESPTVNTGELFF	TGTGCCATCAGTGAGTCGCCGACAGTGAACACCGGGGAGCTGTTTTTT
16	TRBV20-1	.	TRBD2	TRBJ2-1	CSARDGGGAPYNEQFF	TGCAGTGCTAGAGACGGCGGGGGGGCCCCCTACAATGAGCAGTTCTTC
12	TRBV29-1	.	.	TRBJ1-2	CSVGGSNYGYTF	TGCAGCGTTGGGGGCAGCAACTATGGCTACACCTTC
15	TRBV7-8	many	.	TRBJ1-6	CASSHDSSYNSPLHF	TGTGCCAGCAGCCACGATAGCTCCTATAATTCACCCCTCCACTTT
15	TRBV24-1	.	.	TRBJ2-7	CATSDSRGAVYEQYF	TGTGCCACCAGTGATTCACGGGGGGCGGTCTACGAGCAGTACTTC
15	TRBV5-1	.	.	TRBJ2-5	CASSILGTGQETQYF	TGCGCCAGCAGCATCCTCGGGACGGGACAAGAGACCCAGTACTTC
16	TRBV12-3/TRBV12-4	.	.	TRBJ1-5	CASSSDRPYSNQPQHF	TGTGCCAGCAGCTCCGACAGGCCCTATAGCAATCAGCCCCAGCATTTT
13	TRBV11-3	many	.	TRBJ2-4	CASSLGGKNIQYF	TGTGCCAGCAGCTTAGGGGGCAAAAACATTCAGTACTTC
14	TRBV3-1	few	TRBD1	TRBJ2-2	CASSVRGHTGELFF	TGTGCCAGCAGCGTCAGGGGGCACACCGGGGAGCTGTTTTTT
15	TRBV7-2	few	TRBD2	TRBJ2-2	CASSLLRGGTGELFF	TGTGCCAGCAGCTTACTGCGGGGGGGCACCGGGGAGCTGTTTTTT
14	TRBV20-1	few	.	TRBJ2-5	CSARGGAIQETQYF	TGCAGTGCTAGAGGGGGGGCCATACAAGAGACCCAGTACTTC
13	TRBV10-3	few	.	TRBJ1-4	CAAGSGTNEKLFF	TGTGCCGCCGGATCAGGGACTAATGAAAAACTGTTTTTT
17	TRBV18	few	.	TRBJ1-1	CASSNLGTSQRVTEAFF	TGTGCCAGCTCGAATCTGGGGACCTCTCAGCGCGTCACTGAAGCTTTCTTT
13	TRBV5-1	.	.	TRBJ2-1	CASSRGQNNEQFF	TGCGCCAGCAGCCGGGGTCAAAACAATGAGCAGTTCTTC
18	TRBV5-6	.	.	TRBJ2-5	CASSLEVYPSTHQETQYF	TGTGCCAGCAGCTTGGAGGTTTACCCCTCTACCCACCAAGAGACCCAGTACTTC
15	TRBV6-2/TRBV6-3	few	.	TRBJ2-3	CASSSDRDYTDTQYF	TGTGCCAGCAGTTCCGACAGGGACTACACAGATACGCAGTATTTT
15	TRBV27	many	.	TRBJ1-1	CASSLSMQGGTEAFF	TGTGCCAGCAGTTTATCGATGCAGGGTGGGACTGAAGCTTTCTTT
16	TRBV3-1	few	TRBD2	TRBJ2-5	CASRYHSGGGLGTQYF	TGTGCCAGCAGATACCATAGCGGGGGCGGTTTGGGGACCCAGTACTTC
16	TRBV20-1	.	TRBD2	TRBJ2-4	CSAFPSRLAEVNIQYF	TGCAGTGCTTTTCCCTCTAGACTAGCGGAGGTCAATATTCAGTACTTC
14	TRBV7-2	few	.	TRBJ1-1	CASSFSPSDTEAFF	TGTGCCAGCAGCTTCTCCCCCTCGGACACTGAAGCTTTCTTT
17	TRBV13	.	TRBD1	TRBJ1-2	CASSSLGQGTVNYGYTF	TGTGCCAGCAGCTCCCTGGGACAGGGGACCGTAAACTATGGCTACACCTTC
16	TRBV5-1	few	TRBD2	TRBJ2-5	CASSLAGSGEWETQYF	TGCGCCAGCAGCTTGGCCGGTAGCGGGGAGTGGGAGACCCAGTACTTC
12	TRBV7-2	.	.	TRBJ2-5	CASSPPWETQYF	TGTGCCAGCAGCCCTCCTTGGGAGACCCAGTACTTC
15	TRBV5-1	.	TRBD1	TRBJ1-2	CASSLNGQGVHGYTF	TGCGCCAGCAGCTTGAACGGACAGGGGGTCCATGGCTACACCTTC
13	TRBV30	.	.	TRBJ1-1	CAWSNDLNTEAFF	TGTGCCTGGAGTAATGATTTGAACACTGAAGCTTTCTTT
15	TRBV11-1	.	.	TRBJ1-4	CAGSPDLMAGEKLFF	TGTGCCGGCAGCCCGGACCTTATGGCAGGTGAAAAACTGTTTTTT
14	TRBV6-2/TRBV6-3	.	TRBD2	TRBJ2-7	CASSQAGGPYEQYF	TGTGCCAGCAGCCAAGCGGGGGGGCCTTACGAGCAGTACTTC
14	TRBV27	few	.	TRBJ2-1	CASSYRPRPNEQFF	TGTGCCAGCAGTTATCGACCTAGGCCCAATGAGCAGTTCTTC
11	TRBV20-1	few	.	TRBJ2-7	CSAKGSREQYF	TGCAGTGCTAAGGGATCTCGGGAGCAGTACTTC
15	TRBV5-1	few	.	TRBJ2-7	CASSGASPSFLEQYF	TGCGCCAGCAGCGGGGCCTCCCCATCTTTTCTCGAGCAGTACTTC
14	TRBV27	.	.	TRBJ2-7	CASSFSRANYEQYF	TGTGCCAGCAGTTTCAGCAGGGCGAACTACGAGCAGTACTTC
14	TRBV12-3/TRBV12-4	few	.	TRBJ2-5	CASSLDSPEATQYF	TGTGCCAGCAGTTTAGACTCCCCAGAGGCGACCCAGTACTTC
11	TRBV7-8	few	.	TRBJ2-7	CASSSWDEQYF	TGTGCCAGCAGCTCTTGGGACGAGCAGTACTTC
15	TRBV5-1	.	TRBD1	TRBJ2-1	CASGGQGSSYNEQFF	TGCGCCAGCGGGGGACAGGGGAGCTCCTACAATGAGCAGTTCTTC
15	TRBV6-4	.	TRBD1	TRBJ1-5	CASSAGQVRNQPQHF	TGTGCCAGCAGTGCGGGACAGGTACGCAATCAGCCCCAGCATTTT
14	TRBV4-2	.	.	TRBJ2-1	CASSRESSYNEQFF	TGTGCCAGCAGCCGAGAAAGCTCCTACAATGAGCAGTTCTTC
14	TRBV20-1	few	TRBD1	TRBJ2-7	CSARERTGSYEQYF	TGCAGTGCTAGAGAGAGGACAGGGTCCTACGAGCAGTACTTC
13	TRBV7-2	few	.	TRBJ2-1	CASSLVWESEQFF	TGTGCCAGCAGCTTAGTATGGGAGAGTGAGCAGTTCTTC
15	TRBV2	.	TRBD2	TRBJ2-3	CASTRLSGSTDTQYF	TGTGCCAGCACCAGACTTAGCGGGAGTACAGATACGCAGTATTTT
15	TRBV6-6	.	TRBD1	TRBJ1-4	CASSSQTGGDEKLFF	TGTGCCAGCAGTTCTCAGACAGGGGGCGACGAAAAACTGTTTTTT
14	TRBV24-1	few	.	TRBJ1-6	CATSDRANNSPLHF	TGTGCCACCAGTGATCGCGCAAATAATTCACCCCTCCACTTT
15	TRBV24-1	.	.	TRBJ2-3	CATSDLRDQVKTQYF	TGTGCCACCAGTGATTTGAGGGATCAGGTAAAGACGCAGTATTTT
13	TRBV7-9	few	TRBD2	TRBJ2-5	CASTPGLVETQYF	TGTGCCAGCACCCCGGGACTAGTGGAGACCCAGTACTTC